The 32 T cell receptor beta chains below come from one sample, sequenced in a study of T cell clonality in common variable immunodeficiency. Measured with immunoSEQ multiplex PCR; TCRdb has only the in-frame clones, and not every one. The table lists some 38,000 clones, no singletons, with about 9.5% in the top ten. The sequenced sample was peripheral blood mononuclear cells. The receptors originated from a person between 18 and 75 years old in good health.

With respect to this clone: The CDR3 extends 3 residues past the end of the read, so its final part is completed from the germline J gene. V usage is TRBV7-2 and J usage is TRBJ2-2; D is undetermined. Germline loops: CDR1 SGHTA, CDR2 FQGNSA. This CDR3 has 14 amino acids. Trimming stripped 4 bases from V and 4 bases from J, with 10 bases between. Partial CDR3 DNA: TGTGCCAGCAGCTGGGCTAAAGCCACCGGGGAG. Translation gives CASSWAKATGE. The complete CDR3 reads CASSWAKATGELFF.

A note on this clone: The missing CDR3 end, 3 residues past where the read stops, is filled in from the germline J gene. This chain connects TRBV7-8 to TRBJ1-3; D may be TRBD1 (6 bases). Germline V gives CDR1 SGHVS, CDR2 FQNEAQ. The CDR3 consists of 15 residues. V lost 5 bases and J 0 bases, leaving 11 bases between the germline ends. The sequenced part of the CDR3 DNA is TGTGCCAGCAGCACCGACAGGCTCTCTGGAAACACC. Protein product: CASSTDRLSGNT. In full, the CDR3 reads CASSTDRLSGNTIYF.

In this sample, this clone turned up many times. The read comes to an end 3 residues before the CDR3 does, leaving the germline J gene to fill in the end. The chain recombines TRBV28 with TRBJ1-4; D may be TRBD1 (6 bases). V was clipped by 6 bases and J by 8 bases, with 13 bases between them. Per germline, CDR1 MDHEN and CDR2 SYDVKM. The CDR3 has 13 residues. CDR3 sequence: CASRIQGGEKLFF. Partial CDR3 DNA: TGTGCCAGCAGAATACAGGGTGGAGAAAAA.

The table lists this clone with many counts. The observed sequence ends 3 residues before the CDR3 terminus, with the missing tail filled in from the germline J gene. The V and J genes are TRBV20-1 and TRBJ2-2, with TRBD2 identical over 7 bases. The CDR3 contains 17 residues. Per the germline V gene, CDR1 is DFQATT and CDR2 is SNEGSKA (reference sequence). V gave up 1 base and J gave up 0 bases; unmatched junction bases: 8. The CDR3: CSARGGVAGANTGELFF. The CDR3 bases that were read are TGCAGTGCTAGAGGGGGGGTAGCGGGCGCGAACACCGGGGAG.

To note about this clone: Relative to the germline gene, one junction end is altered; a read error may explain this. Read data end 3 residues before the CDR3 end; the end is taken from the germline J gene. Other DNA sequences in this sample translate to the same CDR3. This sequence joins TRBV18 and TRBJ1-3, with D tentatively TRBD1 (5 bases). The CDR3 is 16 residues long. Germline V gene sequence: CDR1 KGHSH, CDR2 LQKENI. The CDR3 loop reads CASSPPQGSSGNTIYF. The DNA read from the CDR3 is TGTGCCAGCTCACCACCGCAGGGAAGCTCTGGAAACACA. The full variable domain, completed using reference TRBV18 and TRBJ1-3, is NAGVMQNPRHLVRRRGQEARLRCSPMKGHSHVYWYRQLPEEGLKFMVYLQKENIIDESGMPKERFSAEFPKEGPSILRIQQVVRGDSAAYFCASSPPQGSSGNTIYFGEGSWLTVV.

Judged by abundance, this clone is medium-sized (0.01 to 0.1%). Read data end 3 residues before the CDR3 end; the end is taken from the germline J gene. V and J are TRBV6-1 and TRBJ2-5, with D perhaps TRBD1 (6 bases). The CDR3 has 14 residues. V dropped 2 bases and J dropped 5 bases, with 12 bases sitting between them. Germline V gene sequence: CDR1 MNHNS, CDR2 SASEGT. CDR3 region: CASSEQNRDETQYF. The part of the CDR3 DNA that was read is TGTGCCAGCAGTGAACAGAACAGGGATGAGACC.

This clone has ten or more counts. The CDR3 end is not reached by the read, which stops 3 residues before it; the germline J gene fills it in. The V and J genes are TRBV9 and TRBJ2-3, with D possibly TRBD2 on 6 matching bases. Trimming pared 4 bases from V and 5 bases from J, leaving 14 bases between. The CDR3 length is 14 residues. CDR1 SGDLS and CDR2 YYNGEE come from the germline V gene. The covered CDR3 bases are TGTGCCAGCAGCCCTCAAGTCGGGGGAGATACG. Residues: CASSPQVGGDT. The CDR3 reads in full as CASSPQVGGDTQYF.

There are many counts of this clone. Coverage ceases 3 residues before the CDR3 finishes, and the germline J gene fills in the end. The chain has TRBV19 and TRBJ2-7, with 10 bases matching TRBD2. Losses at the gene ends were 6 bases for V and 1 base for J; bases not matched to a gene: 3. The germline V gene has CDR1 LNHDA and CDR2 SQIVND (reference sequence). This CDR3 is 14 amino acids long. CDR3 amino acids: CASSGLAASYEQYF. Incomplete CDR3 DNA: TGTGCCAGTAGCGGACTAGCGGCTTCCTACGAG.

This clone was seen at least ten times. The read terminates 3 residues ahead of where the CDR3 ends, so the germline J gene completes it. J is TRBJ1-5 and V is TRBV29-1; 11 nucleotides line up with TRBD1. The germline CDR1 and CDR2 sequences are SQVTM and ANQGSEA. V shed 5 bases, J shed 5 bases, and the junction held 8 bases outside the gene matches. The CDR3 is made up of 15 amino acids. The CDR3 spells CSVQRDRGMDQPQHF. The sequenced CDR3 bases are TGCAGCGTTCAACGGGACAGGGGGATGGATCAGCCC.

This clone was recorded many times. The read is 3 residues too short to cover the CDR3 end, so that end is filled in from the germline J gene. This chain uses TRBV11-2 with TRBJ2-7, with 10 bases fitting TRBD1. With V trimmed by 5 bases and J by 2 bases, 3 bases remained unmatched. Germline V gene sequence: CDR1 SGHAT, CDR2 FQNNGV. The CDR3 extends over 14 amino acids. The CDR3: CASSLGTGAYEQYF. CDR3 DNA, as far as it was read: TGTGCCAGCAGCCTTGGGACAGGGGCCTACGAG.

Many counts were recorded for this clone. The read gets to within 3 residues of the CDR3 end, and the germline J gene fills in the rest. Other nucleotide sequences from this sample produce the same CDR3. The chain employs TRBV5-1 and TRBJ2-5; 13 bases agree with TRBD2. The CDR3 loop spans 16 amino acids. The germline CDR1 and CDR2 sequences are SGHRS and YFSETQ. J lost 5 bases, V lost 0 bases, and 4 bases had no gene match. The CDR3 is CASSLGTSGSRETQYF. The sequenced part of the CDR3 DNA is TGCGCCAGCAGCTTGGGGACTAGCGGGAGTAGGGAGACC.

Comment on this clone: The CDR3 goes on 3 residues after the read ends, and that part is filled in from the germline J gene. V usage is TRBV11-2 and J usage is TRBJ2-1; 7 bases line up with TRBD2. V shed 1 base, J shed 5 bases, and the junction held 2 bases outside the gene matches. Germline V lookup: CDR1 SGHAT, CDR2 FQNNGV. CDR3 size: 14 residues. CDR3 DNA (partial): TGTGCCAGCAGCTTAGCCCTAGCGGACAATGAG. This encodes CASSLALADNE. The CDR3 in its entirety is CASSLALADNEQFF. Using reference TRBV11-2 and TRBJ2-1 for the parts outside the CDR3, the full variable domain is EAGVAQSPRYKIIEKRQSVAFWCNPISGHATLYWYQQILGQGPKLLIQFQNNGVVDDSQLPKDRFSAERLKGVDSTLKIQPAKLEDSAVYLCASSLALADNEQFFGPGTRLTVL.

This clone occurred many times. The read ends 3 residues before the CDR3 terminus; that terminus is restored from the germline J gene. The genes are TRBV19 and TRBJ1-1; a possible D gene is TRBD1 (6 bases). Deletions cut 4 bases from V and 7 bases from J, with 16 bases between. Germline CDR1 is LNHDA and CDR2 is SQIVND (reference sequence). The CDR3 runs 14 residues. The CDR3 reads CASSTPAGAGEAFF. Partial CDR3 DNA: TGTGCCAGTAGTACCCCCGCAGGGGCGGGTGAA.

This clone has a count of ten or more. The DNA ends 3 residues before the CDR3 does, and the rest of the CDR3 is filled in from the germline J gene. V and J are TRBV7-2 and TRBJ2-7; the D gene is possibly TRBD2 (5 bases). V was trimmed by 5 bases and J by 1 base, leaving 15 bases between them. CDR3 size: 15 residues. Germline CDR1 is SGHTA and CDR2 is FQGNSA. The sequenced part of the CDR3 DNA is TGTGCCAGCAGCCCCCGGAGCCTAGCTTCCTACGAG. Encoded protein: CASSPRSLASYE. In full, the CDR3 reads CASSPRSLASYEQYF.

This clone was detected only a few times. The CDR3 end is not reached by the read, which stops 3 residues before it; the germline J gene fills it in. The chain uses TRBV23-1 and TRBJ2-7; a weak D match, TRBD2 (6 bases). TRBV23-1 is noted as an ORF with a role that remains uncertain. This CDR3 is 13 amino acids long. V was clipped by 6 bases and J by 3 bases, with 12 bases between them. CDR3 DNA (partial): TGCGCCAGCAGGGGGGGACGCTTCTACGAG. The encoded protein is CASRGGRFYE. The full CDR3 is CASRGGRFYEQYF.

This clone was found many times. The CDR3 goes on 3 residues after the read ends, and that part is filled in from the germline J gene. The chain employs TRBV20-1 and TRBJ2-5, with 9 bases lining up with TRBD2. Germline CDR1 and CDR2: DFQATT and SNEGSKA (reference sequence). The CDR3 sequence is 16 residues long. The V segment lost 2 bases and the J segment 2 bases; nucleotides outside the gene matches: 9. The CDR3: CSARSTVAGVQETQYF. The sequenced CDR3 bases are TGCAGTGCTAGATCGACAGTAGCGGGAGTTCAAGAGACC.

This clone showed up many times. Coverage ceases 3 residues before the CDR3 finishes, and the germline J gene fills in the end. The chain combines TRBV20-1 with TRBJ1-6; D gene uncertain. Per the germline V gene, CDR1 is DFQATT and CDR2 is SNEGSKA (reference sequence). Trimming took off 2 bases at V and 6 bases at J, with 11 bases between the two ends. The CDR3 extends over 14 amino acids. CDR3 DNA (partial): TGCAGTGCTAGATTAGGCACTACTAATTCACCC. This sequence encodes CSARLGTTNSP. From start to end, the CDR3 is CSARLGTTNSPLHF.

This clone was counted ten times or more. The read falls 3 residues short of the CDR3 end, and the missing part is taken from the germline J gene. The V call is TRBV20-1, the J call TRBJ1-1; TRBD1 might be the D (6 bases). The CDR3 is 14 amino acids. The germline V gene has CDR1 DFQATT and CDR2 SNEGSKA (reference sequence). Trimming pared 5 bases from V and 2 bases from J, leaving 15 bases between. CDR3 residues: CSAQLQGLNTEAFF. The part of the CDR3 DNA that was read is TGCAGTGCTCAACTACAGGGCTTAAACACTGAA.

This clone was seen repeatedly, ten times or more. The read halts 3 residues ahead of the CDR3 end, with the missing end drawn from the germline J gene. The V call is TRBV5-1, the J call TRBJ1-2, with 8 bases aligning to TRBD1. The CDR3 covers 16 residues. V shed 3 bases and J 0 bases; nucleotides not matched to a gene: 7. CDR1 is SGHRS, CDR2 YFSETQ, per germline. Partial CDR3 DNA: TGCGCCAGCAGCTCCGGACAGGGAAGAGCTAACTATGGC. Translated, it gives CASSSGQGRANYG. The CDR3 reads in full as CASSSGQGRANYGYTF.

In this sample, this clone turned up many times. The read falls 3 residues short of the CDR3 end, and the missing part is taken from the germline J gene. This chain joins TRBV12-3 or TRBV12-4 and TRBJ1-5; 7 positions match TRBD1. Trimming removed 5 bases from V and 7 bases from J; junction bases left unmatched: 5. The CDR3 runs 13 residues. CDR3 in amino acids: CASSRQGDQPQHF. Partial CDR3 DNA: TGTGCCAGCAGTAGACAGGGCGACCAGCCC.

This clone rates as medium-sized. The sequence runs out 3 residues before the end of the CDR3; the remainder is reconstructed from the germline J gene. The gene calls are TRBV6-4 and TRBJ1-1; perhaps TRBD1 as D (5 bases). V lost 2 bases to trimming and J lost 0 bases, with 19 bases between them. This CDR3 region has 18 residues. CDR1 is MRHNA, CDR2 SNTAGT, per germline. CDR3 amino acids: CASSDPGGGRGMNTEAFF. CDR3 bases read: TGTGCCAGCAGTGACCCCGGGGGAGGTAGGGGCATGAACACTGAA.

This clone occurred many times. Read data end 3 residues before the CDR3 end; the end is taken from the germline J gene. The J gene is TRBJ2-7, the V gene TRBV2; TRBD2 aligns across 8 bases. J gave up 0 bases and V 5 bases, and 3 bases lay outside the gene matches. The germline CDR1 and CDR2 sequences are SNHLY and FYNNEI. The CDR3 extends over 14 amino acids. The CDR3 here is CASSILAASYEQYF. The CDR3 bases that were read are TGTGCCAGCAGTATACTAGCGGCCTCCTACGAG.

This clone was found many times. The read gets to within 3 residues of the CDR3 end, and the germline J gene fills in the rest. The chain couples TRBV9 to TRBJ2-7; D not certain. This CDR3 region has 15 residues. CDR1 and CDR2 (germline): SGDLS, YYNGEE. The V end was cut by 4 bases, the J end by 2 bases, with 16 bases between. The sequenced CDR3 bases are TGTGCCAGCAGCCCCCATAGGGTCTATACCTACGAG. Amino acids: CASSPHRVYTYE. The complete CDR3 reads CASSPHRVYTYEQYF.

This clone was seen ten or more times. The read terminates 3 residues ahead of where the CDR3 ends, so the germline J gene completes it. The V call is TRBV7-9, the J call TRBJ1-2; perhaps TRBD1 as D (5 bases). CDR1 and CDR2 from the germline V gene are SEHNR and FQNEAQ (reference sequence). This CDR3 region has 13 residues. The CDR3 DNA, read in part, is TGTGCCAGCAGCTTAGGGCAGGGTGACGGC. This codes for CASSLGQGDG. The entire CDR3 protein reads CASSLGQGDGYTF.

This clone was recorded many times. The CDR3 end falls 3 residues outside the read, so it is completed with the germline J gene. The chain couples TRBV7-9 to TRBJ2-1; the D is unclear. Germline loops: CDR1 SEHNR, CDR2 FQNEAQ (reference sequence). The CDR3 totals 14 residues. Trimming stripped 1 base from V and 5 bases from J, with 9 bases between. The CDR3 protein is CASSLGPRDNEQFF. The CDR3 bases that were read are TGTGCCAGCAGCTTAGGGCCAAGAGACAATGAG. Full variable domain (outside the CDR3, taken from reference TRBV7-9 and TRBJ2-1): DTGVSQNPRHKITKRGQNVTFRCDPISEHNRLYWYRQTLGQGPEFLTYFQNEAQLEKSRLLSDRFSAERPKGSFSTLEIQRTEQGDSAMYLCASSLGPRDNEQFFGPGTRLTVL.

Many counts were recorded for this clone. Read sequence stops 3 residues before the CDR3 end, and the germline J gene provides the missing end. The rearrangement links TRBV29-1 to TRBJ1-5; D unclear. V lost 4 bases, J lost 5 bases, and 12 bases lay in between. This CDR3 has 13 amino acids. Germline lookup yields CDR1 SQVTM and CDR2 ANQGSEA. CDR3 DNA (partial): TGCAGCGTTGTTTCGGGGATCGATCAGCCC. Protein sequence: CSVVSGIDQP. The whole CDR3 region reads CSVVSGIDQPQHF.

This clone has a count of ten or more. The read finishes 3 residues shy of the CDR3 end, and the germline J gene is used to complete it. The chain combines TRBV20-1 with TRBJ1-5; D is possibly TRBD1 (5 bases). V lost 8 bases and J 2 bases, leaving 13 bases between the germline ends. This CDR3 has 13 amino acids. The germline gives CDR1 DFQATT, CDR2 SNEGSKA (reference sequence). Incomplete CDR3 DNA: TGCAGTCCTTGGGGGGGAGGCAATCAGCCC. This encodes CSPWGGGNQP. The complete CDR3 sequence is CSPWGGGNQPQHF.

This clone has ten or more counts. The read ends 3 residues shy of where the CDR3 ends; the end is completed using the germline J gene. This chain uses TRBV2 with TRBJ1-5; D call uncertain. The CDR3 has 15 amino acids. The ends were cut back, 6 bases at V and 4 bases at J, with 16 bases in the middle. Germline CDR1 is SNHLY and CDR2 is FYNNEI. The sequenced CDR3 bases are TGTGCCAGCAGCCCGGACGGGCGGGTAAATCAGCCC. This gives the protein CASSPDGRVNQP. The whole CDR3 sequence reads CASSPDGRVNQPQHF.

Details on this clone: Read coverage stops 3 residues before the CDR3 terminus; the germline J gene supplies the remainder. The chain is built from TRBV19 and TRBJ2-2, with 9 positions matching TRBD1. The CDR3 totals 14 residues. Germline CDR1 and CDR2: LNHDA and SQIVND (reference sequence). The CDR3 loop is CASSRTGANEKLFF. CDR3 bases read: TGTGCCAGTAGTAGGACAGGGGCTAATGAAAAG.

This clone was seen ten or more times. The covered CDR3 bases are TGCGCCAGCAGCGGACAGGGTACGGATGAAAAA. Its translation: CASSGQGTDEK. The whole CDR3 is CASSGQGTDEKLFF. The chain links TRBV5-1 to TRBJ1-4, with TRBD1 matching over 8 bases. Sequencing ends 3 residues short of the CDR3 end; the germline J gene provides the rest. The CDR3 contains 14 residues. CDR1 is SGHRS and CDR2 is YFSETQ in the germline V gene. Unmatched junction bases numbered 5, after V lost 4 bases and J lost 6 bases.

A few counts support this clone. The covered CDR3 bases are TGCGCCAGCTCGCTAGCGGGAGAGCCAGGGGAGACC. Translated, it gives CASSLAGEPGET. The complete CDR3 sequence is CASSLAGEPGETQYF. The V and J genes are TRBV5-1 and TRBJ2-5; 10 nucleotides align to TRBD2. The read terminates 3 residues before the CDR3 end, so the remaining end is supplied by the germline J gene. Germline V lookup: CDR1 SGHRS, CDR2 YFSETQ. After removal of 7 bases from V and 5 bases from J, the junction contained 11 bases not matched to a gene. The CDR3 has 15 residues.

This clone was observed many times. The CDR3 extends 3 residues past the end of the read, so its final part is completed from the germline J gene. The sample has other DNA sequences that encode this CDR3 too. V usage is TRBV29-1 and J usage is TRBJ1-3; D gene unclear. Germline CDR1 is SQVTM and CDR2 is ANQGSEA. CDR3 length: 16 residues. The V end lost 6 bases, the J end lost 0 bases, and 18 bases lay between the germline ends. The CDR3 DNA, read in part, is TGCAGCGTGGAGGGTGAGGCATTAAGCTCTGGAAACACC. This codes for CSVEGEALSSGNT. The complete CDR3 protein is CSVEGEALSSGNTIYF.